This T cell receptor beta chain is drawn from a study of T cell responses to AZD1222 COVID-19 vaccine (dated by TCRdb to about 2021). Regarding the research as a whole: AZD1222 recipients given second doses at about 4 weeks or at about 12 weeks were pooled, since spike-specific TCR depth and breadth were not found to differ between the two schedules. Enrollment into the trials was organized by age into subgroups of 18-55, 56-69 and 70-plus years, and those subgroups contained roughly 150, 30 and 60 TCR-sequenced participants, respectively. TCR sequencing was performed for 230 to 250 trial participants, of whom some 200 were given two doses of AZD1222 and approximately 25 were given two doses of MenACWY control vaccine. Study-level results and caveats: No day 14 peak-response samples were available, so repertoires were characterized only after the peak T cell response. Epitopes outside the regions mutated in the B.1.351 and B.1.1.7 variants were reportedly recognized by nearly half of the unique spike-specific TCRs. Conclusions about previously exposed vaccinees were limited because only six AZD1222 recipients were SARS-CoV-2 seropositive at baseline. Most participants were white British and females outnumbered males, and the authors suggested that clonal diversity may have been underestimated. Vaccine-associated CD4 TCRs spanned the whole spike protein, with dominant responses in regions 160-218 and 743-854. After two AZD1222 doses, both the breadth and the depth of spike-specific TCRs were significantly higher than at day 0 and than in MenACWY recipients. The 56-69-year group was small, and its depth increase did not reach significance, likely because of low power.

The sample's time point label, in plain terms: baseline before first vaccination. Vaccinee samples came from UK trials COV001 and COV002, including a single-blind randomized controlled phase 2/3 trial of AZD1222 (ChAdOx1 nCoV-19) in healthy adults. For TCRbeta chain sequencing, PBMC samples were collected from trial participants at day 0 and at day 28 after the second dose. The CDR3 regions of human TCRbeta chains were subjected to immunosequencing. The paper's data handling went like this. TCRs in the repertoires were compared against a reference library of SARS-CoV-2-specific TCRs that had been generated with the MIRA antigen-specificity platform. Breadth was defined as the fraction of unique TCRs that were SARS-CoV-2-associated. Depth was defined as the fraction of total T cells that were SARS-CoV-2-associated. Using the MIRA data, every spike-specific TCR was mapped to the spike region that the TCR reacted to and assigned to either a CD4 or a CD8 class. Log10-transformed breadth and depth values were compared by one-way ANOVA with Sidak's multiple comparisons tests. TCRdb provides this immuneACCESS table in a form limited to in-frame rearrangements. Some clones are lacking; in checked studies, under half of them reflect an unresolved V gene, and why the rest are absent is not known. The V and J calls and clone size are taken from that table; D and trimming were inferred from the DNA. Here the sample has some 110,000 clones; roughly 90% occur a single time. The leading ten clones occupy around 7.2% of the sample.

V was cut back by 2 bases and J by 5 bases, leaving a gap of 9 bases between them. The CDR3 starts with the cysteine, ends with the phenylalanine, and has 13 residues. CDR3 DNA is the only sequence kept; it has 39 bases, read in frame from the first base. The germline V gene encodes CDR1 MNHEY and CDR2 SVGAGI. This clone was counted only a few times. Its antigen is still unknown. No clone much larger than this one lies a single base away; base qualities are absent. Here the chain combines TRBV6-5 and TRBJ1-1; the D gene is unclear. The clonotype comes from an adult in good health. Source: peripheral blood, taken on day 0 of AZD1222 vaccination. Read as DNA, the sequence is TGTGCCAGCAGTTACCAGCGGCAAACTGAAGCTTTCTTT. It is translated as CASSYQRQTEAFF.